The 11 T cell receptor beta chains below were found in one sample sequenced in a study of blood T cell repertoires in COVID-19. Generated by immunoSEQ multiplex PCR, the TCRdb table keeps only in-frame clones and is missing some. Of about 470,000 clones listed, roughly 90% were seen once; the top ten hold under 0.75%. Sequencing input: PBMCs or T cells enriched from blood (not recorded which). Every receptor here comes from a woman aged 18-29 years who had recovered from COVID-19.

The CDR3: CASGQGGSRGYTF. For the CDR3, the DNA is TGTGCCTCCGGACAGGGGGGGAGTCGGGGCTACACCTTC. The chain employs TRBV10-3 and TRBJ1-2; TRBD1 aligns across 10 bases. CDR3 length: 13 amino acids. CDR1 is ENHRY and CDR2 is SYGVKD in the germline V gene. Trimming at V came to 11 bases and at J to 8 bases, leaving 11 bases not matched to a gene.

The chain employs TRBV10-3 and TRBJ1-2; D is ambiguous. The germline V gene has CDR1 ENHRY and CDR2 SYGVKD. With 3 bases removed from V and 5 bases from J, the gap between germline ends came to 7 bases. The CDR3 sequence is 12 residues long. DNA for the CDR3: TGTGCCATCAGTGATTTTTTATATGGCTACACCTTC. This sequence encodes CAISDFLYGYTF.

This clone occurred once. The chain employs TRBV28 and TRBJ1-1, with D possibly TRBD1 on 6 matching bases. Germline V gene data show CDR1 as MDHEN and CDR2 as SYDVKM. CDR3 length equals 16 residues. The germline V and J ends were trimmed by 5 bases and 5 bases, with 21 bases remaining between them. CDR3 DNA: TGTGCCAGCAGTGGGGAAACAGGGAATTTGGGGACTGAAGCTTTCTTT. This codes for CASSGETGNLGTEAFF.

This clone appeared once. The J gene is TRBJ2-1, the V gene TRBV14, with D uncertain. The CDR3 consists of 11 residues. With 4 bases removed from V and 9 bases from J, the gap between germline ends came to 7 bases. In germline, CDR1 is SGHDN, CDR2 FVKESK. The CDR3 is CASSLRGEQFF. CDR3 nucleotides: TGTGCCAGCAGCCTCAGAGGTGAGCAGTTCTTC.

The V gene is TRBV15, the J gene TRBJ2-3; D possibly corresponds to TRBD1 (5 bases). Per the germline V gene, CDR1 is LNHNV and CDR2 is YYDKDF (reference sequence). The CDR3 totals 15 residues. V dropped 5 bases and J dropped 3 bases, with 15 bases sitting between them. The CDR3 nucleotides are TGTGCCACCAGCGGTGGACACGGGCGGACAGATACGCAGTATTTT. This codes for CATSGGHGRTDTQYF.

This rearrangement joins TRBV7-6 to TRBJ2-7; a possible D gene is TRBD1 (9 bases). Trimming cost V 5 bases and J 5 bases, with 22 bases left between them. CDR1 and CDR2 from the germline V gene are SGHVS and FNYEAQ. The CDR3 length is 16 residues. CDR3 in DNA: TGTGCCAGCAGCCCCACGGGAGGGACAGGGTACCACGAGCAGTACTTC. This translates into CASSPTGGTGYHEQYF.

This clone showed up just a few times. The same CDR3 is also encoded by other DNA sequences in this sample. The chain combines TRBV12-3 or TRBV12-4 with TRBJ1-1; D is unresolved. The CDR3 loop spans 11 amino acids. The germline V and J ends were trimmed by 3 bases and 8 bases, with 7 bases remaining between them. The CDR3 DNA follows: TGTGCCAGCAGTTTCGGAGGGGAAGCTTTCTTT. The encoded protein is CASSFGGEAFF.

The CDR3 DNA follows: TGTGCCAGCTCACCCCGACTAGCGGGGGCCTATGAGCAGTTCTTC. Its translation: CASSPRLAGAYEQFF. V and J are TRBV18 and TRBJ2-1; 12 bases are shared with TRBD2. Trimming took 3 bases from V and 8 from J; bases not matched to a gene: 5. Per germline, CDR1 KGHSH and CDR2 LQKENI. The CDR3 is made up of 15 amino acids.

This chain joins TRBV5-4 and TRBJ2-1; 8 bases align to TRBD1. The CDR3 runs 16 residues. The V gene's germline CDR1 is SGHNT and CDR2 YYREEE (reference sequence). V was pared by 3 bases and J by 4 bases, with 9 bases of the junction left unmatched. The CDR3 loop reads CASSSTGTGVYNEQFF. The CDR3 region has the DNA TGTGCCAGCAGCTCGACCGGGACAGGAGTTTACAATGAGCAGTTCTTC.

The CDR3 region is CAISEDRGIYGYTF. The CDR3 nucleotides read TGTGCCATCAGTGAGGACAGGGGAATCTATGGCTACACCTTC. V gene TRBV10-3 combines with J gene TRBJ1-2, with 8 bases aligning to TRBD1. J gave up 4 bases and V 2 bases, and 3 bases lay outside the gene matches. CDR3 length equals 14 residues. CDR1 and CDR2 (germline): ENHRY, SYGVKD.

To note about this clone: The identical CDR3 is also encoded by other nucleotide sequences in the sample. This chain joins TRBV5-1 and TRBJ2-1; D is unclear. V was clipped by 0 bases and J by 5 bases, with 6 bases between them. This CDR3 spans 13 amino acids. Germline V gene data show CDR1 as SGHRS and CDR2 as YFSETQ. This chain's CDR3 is CASSLERDNEQFF. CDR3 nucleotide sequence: TGCGCCAGCAGCTTGGAACGAGACAATGAGCAGTTCTTC.